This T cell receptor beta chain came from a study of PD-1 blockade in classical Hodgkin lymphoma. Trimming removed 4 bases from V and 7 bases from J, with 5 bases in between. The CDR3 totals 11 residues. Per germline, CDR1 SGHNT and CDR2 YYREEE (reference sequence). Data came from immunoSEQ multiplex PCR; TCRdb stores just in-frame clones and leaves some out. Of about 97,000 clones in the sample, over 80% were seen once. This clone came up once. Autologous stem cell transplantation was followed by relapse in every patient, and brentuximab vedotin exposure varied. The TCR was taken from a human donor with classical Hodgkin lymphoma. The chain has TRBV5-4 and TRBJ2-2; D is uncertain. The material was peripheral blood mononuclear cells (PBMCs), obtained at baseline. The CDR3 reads CASSRGGELFF. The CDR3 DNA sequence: TGTGCCAGCAGCAGAGGCGGGGAGCTGTTTTTT.